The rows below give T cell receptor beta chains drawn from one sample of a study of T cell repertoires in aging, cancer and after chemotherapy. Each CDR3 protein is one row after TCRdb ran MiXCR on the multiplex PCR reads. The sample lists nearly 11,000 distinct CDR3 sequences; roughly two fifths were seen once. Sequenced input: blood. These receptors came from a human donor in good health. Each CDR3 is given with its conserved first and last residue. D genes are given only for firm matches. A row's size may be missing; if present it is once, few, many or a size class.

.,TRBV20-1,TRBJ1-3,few,TGCAGTGCTAGAGTTCCTGGAAACACCATATATTTT,CSARVPGNTIYF
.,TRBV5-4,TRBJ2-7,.,TGTGCCAGCAGCTACAGTGGGCTATACGAGCAGTACTTC,CASSYSGLYEQYF
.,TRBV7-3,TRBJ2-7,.,TGTGCCAGCAGCGCCCGCGGTGCGACCGGCTACGAGCAGTACTTC,CASSARGATGYEQYF
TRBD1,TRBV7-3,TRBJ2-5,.,TGTGCCAGCAGCCTACAGGGGGCGGGAGAGACCCAGTACTTC,CASSLQGAGETQYF
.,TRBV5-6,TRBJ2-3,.,TGTGCCAGCAGCCAAGACTCGAAGGGGCTCACAGATACGCAGTATTTT,CASSQDSKGLTDTQYF
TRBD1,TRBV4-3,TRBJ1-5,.,TGCGCCAGCAGCCTCTTGCCGGGACAGGGGGCGCGCGATCAGCCCCAGCATTTT,CASSLLPGQGARDQPQHF
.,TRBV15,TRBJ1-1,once,TGTGCCACGGGGGCAGGGCAAGGTGTGAGTGAAGCTTTCTTT,CATGAGQGVSEAFF
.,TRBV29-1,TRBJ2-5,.,TGCAGCGTTCAGGGTTTAGCAGGAGAGACCCAGTACTTC,CSVQGLAGETQYF
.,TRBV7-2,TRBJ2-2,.,TGTGCCAGCAGCCAAGAAAGCGTTTTGGACACCGGGGAGCTGTTTTTT,CASSQESVLDTGELFF
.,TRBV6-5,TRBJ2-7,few,TGTGCCAGCAGTTACCTGGGGGAGGGGGGGACCTACGAGCAGTACTTC,CASSYLGEGGTYEQYF
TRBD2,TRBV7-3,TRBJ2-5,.,TGTGCCAGCAGCCCTAGGCTGGCGGGGGGCCTCCAAGAGACCCAGTACTTC,CASSPRLAGGLQETQYF
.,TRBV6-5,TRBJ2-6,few,TGTGCCAGCAAAGGATCTGGGGCCAACGTCCTGACTTTC,CASKGSGANVLTF
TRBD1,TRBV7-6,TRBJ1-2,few,TGTGCCAGCAGCTTAGAGGACAGGGGATATGGCTACACCTTC,CASSLEDRGYGYTF
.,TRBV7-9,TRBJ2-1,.,TGTGCCAGCAGCGCGCCCCCGGGGTACAATGAGCAGTTCTTC,CASSAPPGYNEQFF
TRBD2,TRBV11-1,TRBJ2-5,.,TGTGCCAGCAGCTTCTCACGACTAGCGGGGGAGCAAGAGACCCAGTACTTC,CASSFSRLAGEQETQYF
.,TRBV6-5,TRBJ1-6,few,TGTGCCAGCAGTGAACGACTGGGGAACGGGGCTCACTTT,CASSERLGNGAHF
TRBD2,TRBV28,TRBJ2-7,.,TGTGCCAGCAGTTCCCGGACTAGCGGGCCCTCCTACGAGCAGTACTTC,CASSSRTSGPSYEQYF
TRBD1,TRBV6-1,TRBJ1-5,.,TGTGCCAGCAGTGAACTAGGACAGGGCAAGGTTTATAGCAATCAGCCCCAGCATTTT,CASSELGQGKVYSNQPQHF
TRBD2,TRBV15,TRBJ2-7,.,TGTGCCACCAGCAGGGAGCGGGACTGGTCCTACGAGCAGTACTTC,CATSRERDWSYEQYF
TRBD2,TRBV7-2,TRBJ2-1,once,TGTGCCAGCAGCTTACCCCAACTAGCGGGAGGCTTCTCGGAGCAGTTCTTC,CASSLPQLAGGFSEQFF
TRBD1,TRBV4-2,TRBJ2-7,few,TGTGCCAGCAGCCCCGGACAGGGGGCGTTAGAGCAGTACTTC,CASSPGQGALEQYF
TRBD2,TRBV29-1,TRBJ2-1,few,TGCAGCGTTGGGCTAGCGGGAGGGAGAACCTACAATGAGCAGTTCTTC,CSVGLAGGRTYNEQFF
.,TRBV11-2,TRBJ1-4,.,TGTGCCAGCAGCTTGGGCGGGCTCGGAGAAAAACTGTTTTTT,CASSLGGLGEKLFF
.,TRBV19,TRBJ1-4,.,TGTGCCAGTAGAAGAACGGACAGCGGGAATGAAAAACTGTTTTTT,CASRRTDSGNEKLFF
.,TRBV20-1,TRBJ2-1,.,TGCAGTGCAGACGGGACTCCCTATGAGCAGTTCTTC,CSADGTPYEQFF
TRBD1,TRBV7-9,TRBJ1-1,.,TGTGCCAGCAGCTTAGACACAGGGGGCTGGGACACTGAAGCTTTCTTT,CASSLDTGGWDTEAFF
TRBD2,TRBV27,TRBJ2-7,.,TGTGCCAGCAGTTCCGCGGGGGGGATCGACGAGCAGTACTTC,CASSSAGGIDEQYF
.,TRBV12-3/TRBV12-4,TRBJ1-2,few,TGTGCCAGCAGTTTAGCGGACCGCCGAGAGGGTGGCTACACCTTC,CASSLADRREGGYTF
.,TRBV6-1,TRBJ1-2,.,TGTGCCAGCAGTGAAGCGCACAATAGTTTAAAGTATGGCTACACCTTC,CASSEAHNSLKYGYTF
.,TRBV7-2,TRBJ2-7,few,TGTGCCAGCAGGGAGACACGGCTCGAGGGGGAGCAGTACTTC,CASRETRLEGEQYF
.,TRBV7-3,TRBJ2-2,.,TGTGCCAGCAGCTTAATCACCGGGGAGCTGTTTTTT,CASSLITGELFF
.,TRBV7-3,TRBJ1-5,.,TGTGCCAGCAGTGAAATAGGGAAGGATCAGCCCCAGCATTTT,CASSEIGKDQPQHF
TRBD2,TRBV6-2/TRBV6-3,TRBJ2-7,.,TGTGCCAGCAGTCCAGAAGGACTAGCGGGACCCGCCTACGAGCAGTACTTC,CASSPEGLAGPAYEQYF
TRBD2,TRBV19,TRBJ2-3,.,TGTGCCACCTCTAGCGGGAGGCGGGGAGATACGCAGTATTTT,CATSSGRRGDTQYF
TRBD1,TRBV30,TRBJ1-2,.,TGTGCCGCACGGGACAGGGGCCGAGGTGGCTACACCTTC,CAARDRGRGGYTF
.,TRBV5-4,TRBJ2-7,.,TGTGCCAGCAGCTTGGAAGGGTACGAGCAGTACTTC,CASSLEGYEQYF
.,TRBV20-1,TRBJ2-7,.,TGCAGTGCTAGATATGCCCAGTACGAGCAGTACTTC,CSARYAQYEQYF
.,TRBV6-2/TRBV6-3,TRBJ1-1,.,TGTGCCACCACTACAGCAGCGGATCACACTGAAGCTTTCTTT,CATTTAADHTEAFF
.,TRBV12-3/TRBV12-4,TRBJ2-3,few,TGTGCCAGCAGTATCCACCTACGAGCGACAAGCACAGATACGCAGTATTTT,CASSIHLRATSTDTQYF
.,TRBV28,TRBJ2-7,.,TGTGCCAGCAGTTTGGGGAGCAGTCTGGGCTCCTACGAGCAGTACTTC,CASSLGSSLGSYEQYF
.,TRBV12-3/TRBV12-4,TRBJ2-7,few,TGTGCCAGCAGTTCGACCATTGGGCCCTCCTACGAGCAGTACTTC,CASSSTIGPSYEQYF
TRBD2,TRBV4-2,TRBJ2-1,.,TGTGCCAGCAGCCAAGGGGGGACTAGCGGGAGGTCTTACAATGAGCAGTTCTTC,CASSQGGTSGRSYNEQFF
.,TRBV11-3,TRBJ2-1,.,TGTGCCAGCAGCTTAGGGACTGCACACAATGAGCAGTTCTTC,CASSLGTAHNEQFF
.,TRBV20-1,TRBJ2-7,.,TGCAGTGCTACCGACAGTACCTACGAGCAGTACTTC,CSATDSTYEQYF